These 23 T cell receptor beta chains originate from one sample sequenced in a study of T cell responses to AZD1222 COVID-19 vaccine. Measured with immunoSEQ multiplex PCR; TCRdb has only the in-frame clones, and not every one. The top ten hold about 15% of the sample, which has about 50,000 clones, 75% to 90% seen once. This material consisted of peripheral blood, taken on day 0 of AZD1222 vaccination. These receptors all stem from an adult in good health.

This clone was detected a few times. The chain employs TRBV9 and TRBJ2-1, with 7 bases lining up with TRBD2. CDR3 size: 16 residues. The germline gives CDR1 SGDLS, CDR2 YYNGEE. The ends lost 0 bases at V and 7 bases at J; junction bases unmatched: 10. CDR3 protein: CASSVVSSGKGNEQFF. CDR3 bases: TGTGCCAGCAGCGTAGTGTCCAGCGGGAAGGGTAATGAGCAGTTCTTC.

This clone was observed a single time. This chain joins TRBV29-1 and TRBJ1-4; the D is unclear. The CDR3 is 13 amino acids. V lost 6 bases and J lost 5, with 13 bases in between. The V gene's germline CDR1 is SQVTM and CDR2 ANQGSEA. For the CDR3, the DNA is TGCAGCGTCCTGTCTCAATTAAATGAAAAACTGTTTTTT. This sequence encodes CSVLSQLNEKLFF. The full variable domain, completed using reference TRBV29-1 and TRBJ1-4, is SAVISQKPSRDICQRGTSLTIQCQVDSQVTMMFWYRQQPGQSLTLIATANQGSEATYESGFVIDKFPISRPNLTFSTLTVSNMSPEDSSIYLCSVLSQLNEKLFFGSGTQLSVL.

This rearrangement joins TRBV5-1 to TRBJ1-1, with D tentatively TRBD1 (6 bases). The germline CDR1 and CDR2 sequences are SGHRS and YFSETQ. This CDR3 is 15 amino acids long. The V end was cut by 0 bases, the J end by 0 bases, with 9 bases between. CDR3 in amino acids: CASSLDGQMNTEAFF. As DNA, the CDR3 is TGCGCCAGCAGCTTGGATGGACAGATGAACACTGAAGCTTTCTTT.

This rearrangement joins TRBV2 to TRBJ1-2; a possible D gene is TRBD1 (5 bases). The CDR3 covers 16 residues. Between the trimmed V and J ends, which lost 7 bases and 2 bases, there was a span of 20 bases. The germline CDR1 and CDR2 sequences are SNHLY and FYNNEI. The CDR3 nucleotides are TGTGCCAGCAATGGGGCGAGTCGGCGGCTAAACTATGGCTACACCTTC. Amino acids: CASNGASRRLNYGYTF.

This chain uses TRBV30 with TRBJ1-4; D is perhaps TRBD1 (6 bases). This CDR3 is 14 amino acids long. Germline values: CDR1 GTSNPN, CDR2 SVGIG (reference sequence). Trimming stripped 2 bases from V and 7 bases from J, with 14 bases between. The CDR3 sequence is CAWSRGTSGEKLFF. The DNA for the CDR3 is TGTGCCTGGAGTAGGGGGACATCAGGTGAAAAACTGTTTTTT.

This chain uses TRBV7-2 with TRBJ2-5; D gene uncertain. V shed 5 bases and J shed 0 bases, with 10 bases lying between them. The length of the CDR3 is 14 residues. Per the germline V gene, CDR1 is SGHTA and CDR2 is FQGNSA. The CDR3 region is CASSPRANQETQYF. The CDR3 coding sequence is TGTGCCAGCAGCCCCCGGGCCAACCAAGAGACCCAGTACTTC.

This chain joins TRBV2 and TRBJ2-7, with 7 bases fitting TRBD1. CDR3 length: 14 amino acids. Losses at the gene ends were 3 bases for V and 0 bases for J; bases not matched to a gene: 2. Germline CDR1 is SNHLY and CDR2 is FYNNEI. The CDR3, as DNA: TGTGCCAGCAGTGAGGACAGGAGCTCCTACGAGCAGTACTTC. The encoded protein is CASSEDRSSYEQYF.

The chain has TRBV2 and TRBJ1-2, with a tentative D call TRBD1 (6 bases). V lost 2 bases and J 4 bases, leaving 17 bases between the germline ends. Germline CDR1 SNHLY, CDR2 FYNNEI. The CDR3 runs 16 residues. The CDR3 DNA is TGTGCCAGCAGTGAATTCCAGGGGACGGGGGGCTATGGCTACACCTTC. It translates to CASSEFQGTGGYGYTF.

The chain carries TRBV6-5 and TRBJ1-5; D remains ambiguous. V was cut by 2 bases and J by 5 bases, with 4 bases left in between. CDR1 and CDR2 (germline): MNHEY, SVGAGI. The CDR3 is made up of 12 amino acids. The CDR3 loop reads CASSYRDQPQHF. As DNA, the CDR3 is TGTGCCAGCAGTTACAGAGATCAGCCCCAGCATTTT.

V is TRBV7-6 and J is TRBJ2-2; D is uncertain. The V and J ends lost 5 bases and 3 bases respectively, with 7 bases between them. Germline V gives CDR1 SGHVS, CDR2 FNYEAQ. This CDR3 contains 13 residues. The CDR3 here is CASSLRYTGELFF. As DNA, the CDR3 is TGTGCCAGCAGCCTACGATACACCGGGGAGCTGTTTTTT.

This chain uses TRBV19 with TRBJ2-7; tentatively, D is TRBD2 (7 bases). Germline assignment: CDR1 LNHDA and CDR2 SQIVND (reference sequence). The CDR3 has 16 residues. Deletions cut 0 bases from V and 4 bases from J, with 16 bases between. The chain's CDR3 is CASSIEGSGTTYEQYF. DNA for the CDR3: TGTGCCAGTAGTATAGAGGGGAGCGGGACAACATACGAGCAGTACTTC. Complete variable domain (other parts from reference TRBV19 and TRBJ2-7): DGGITQSPKYLFRKEGQNVTLSCEQNLNHDAMYWYRQDPGQGLRLIYYSQIVNDFQKGDIAEGYSVSREKKESFPLTVTSAQKNPTAFYLCASSIEGSGTTYEQYFGPGTRLTVT.

The chain uses TRBV7-2 and TRBJ2-5; the D is unclear. The V end was cut by 1 base, the J end by 6 bases, with 6 bases between. The CDR3 is 12 residues long. Germline V gives CDR1 SGHTA, CDR2 FQGNSA. CDR3 in DNA: TGTGCCAGCAGCTTAGTAGAAAAGACCCAGTACTTC. Its protein is CASSLVEKTQYF.

This chain connects TRBV30 to TRBJ1-6; no reliable D call. Germline CDR1 reads GTSNPN; CDR2 reads SVGIG (reference sequence). The germline V and J ends were trimmed by 0 bases and 7 bases, with 10 bases remaining between them. This CDR3 spans 14 amino acids. The CDR3 here is CAWSVGQPNSPLHF. The CDR3 nucleotides are TGTGCCTGGAGTGTAGGGCAGCCGAATTCACCCCTCCACTTT.

The chain carries TRBV30 and TRBJ1-3; D is uncertain. The CDR3 has 12 residues. The V and J ends lost 4 bases and 4 bases respectively, with 8 bases between them. Germline V gene lookup returns CDR1 GTSNPN and CDR2 SVGIG (reference sequence). The CDR3 spells CAWNGGGNTIYF. In DNA form, the CDR3 reads TGTGCCTGGAATGGCGGGGGAAACACCATATATTTT. The complete variable domain, with remaining parts taken from reference TRBV30 and TRBJ1-3, reads SQTIHQWPATLVQPVGSPLSLECTVEGTSNPNLYWYRQAAGRGLQLLFYSVGIGQISSEVPQNLSASRPQDRQFILSSKKLLLSDSGFYLCAWNGGGNTIYFGEGSWLTVV.

As DNA, the CDR3 is TGTGCCAGCAGGCCGATTCGGGGGAGAACCACAGATACGCAGTATTTT. This codes for CASRPIRGRTTDTQYF. This chain joins TRBV11-2 and TRBJ2-3, with D perhaps matching TRBD2 (6 bases). Germline assignment: CDR1 SGHAT and CDR2 FQNNGV. V lost 6 bases to trimming and J lost 2 bases, with 18 bases between them. This CDR3 region has 16 residues.

The chain carries TRBV11-3 and TRBJ1-1; no clear D gene. Trimming took off 2 bases at V and 5 bases at J, with 9 bases between the two ends. CDR1 and CDR2 from the germline V gene are SGHNT and YENEEA. The CDR3 length is 13 residues. The CDR3 DNA follows: TGTGCCAGCAGCTTATCCTGGGAGACTGAAGCTTTCTTT. As protein: CASSLSWETEAFF.

This chain uses TRBV7-2 with TRBJ1-1; D gene unclear. This CDR3 region has 14 residues. Trimming took 3 bases from V and 1 from J, leaving 9 bases between them. CDR1 is SGHTA, CDR2 FQGNSA, per germline. In nucleotides, the CDR3 is TGTGCCAGCAGCTTGTCCAGCCAGAACACTGAAGCTTTCTTT. This codes for CASSLSSQNTEAFF.

The rearrangement links TRBV2 to TRBJ2-1; D ambiguous. Per the germline V gene, CDR1 is SNHLY and CDR2 is FYNNEI. There are 11 residues in the CDR3. Trimming took off 5 bases at V and 6 bases at J, with 5 bases between the two ends. The CDR3 DNA reads as TGTGCCAGCAGTTCGTTCAATGAGCAGTTCTTC. The encoded protein is CASSSFNEQFF.

The V gene is TRBV6-4, the J gene TRBJ2-2; 8 bases are a match to TRBD1. Germline CDR1 reads MRHNA; CDR2 reads SNTAGT. The CDR3 runs 14 residues. Trimming at V came to 8 bases and at J to 5 bases, leaving 7 bases not matched to a gene. The DNA of the CDR3 is TGTGCCAGCCAAGGACAGGGCGGGACCGGGGAGCTGTTTTTT. Translated: CASQGQGGTGELFF.

About this clone: Other DNA sequences of this sample code for an identical CDR3. V and J are TRBV7-9 and TRBJ1-1, with 8 bases lining up with TRBD1. The CDR3 runs to 14 residues. The germline V gene has CDR1 SEHNR and CDR2 FQNEAQ (reference sequence). J lost 1 base, V lost 5 bases, and 3 bases had no gene match. CDR3 sequence: CASSPGQGNTEAFF. CDR3 bases: TGTGCCAGCAGCCCCGGACAGGGGAACACTGAAGCTTTCTTT.

The CDR3 spells CATSDPGTSGRNEQFF. DNA of the CDR3: TGTGCCACCAGTGACCCCGGGACTAGCGGGAGAAATGAGCAGTTCTTC. V gene TRBV24-1 combines with J gene TRBJ2-1, with TRBD2 identical over 14 bases. The trim removed 4 bases at V and 7 bases at J, leaving 5 bases unmatched. This CDR3 region has 16 residues. The germline gives CDR1 KGHDR, CDR2 SFDVKD.

The chain uses TRBV19 and TRBJ2-7, with 12 bases lining up with TRBD2. This CDR3 comprises 15 residues. Germline V gives CDR1 LNHDA, CDR2 SQIVND (reference sequence). V was pared by 3 bases and J by 3 bases, with 3 bases of the junction left unmatched. The CDR3: CASSILAGGVYEQYF. DNA of the CDR3: TGTGCCAGTAGTATCCTAGCGGGAGGGGTCTACGAGCAGTACTTC.

This clone came up once. J is TRBJ2-1 and V is TRBV11-3; tentative D call: TRBD1 (5 bases). The germline V gene encodes CDR1 SGHNT and CDR2 YENEEA. V lost 0 bases, J lost 6 bases, and 9 bases lay in between. This CDR3 has 14 residues. CDR3 coding DNA: TGTGCCAGCAGCTTAGAAGCAGGGTCCAATGAGCAGTTCTTC. Protein: CASSLEAGSNEQFF.